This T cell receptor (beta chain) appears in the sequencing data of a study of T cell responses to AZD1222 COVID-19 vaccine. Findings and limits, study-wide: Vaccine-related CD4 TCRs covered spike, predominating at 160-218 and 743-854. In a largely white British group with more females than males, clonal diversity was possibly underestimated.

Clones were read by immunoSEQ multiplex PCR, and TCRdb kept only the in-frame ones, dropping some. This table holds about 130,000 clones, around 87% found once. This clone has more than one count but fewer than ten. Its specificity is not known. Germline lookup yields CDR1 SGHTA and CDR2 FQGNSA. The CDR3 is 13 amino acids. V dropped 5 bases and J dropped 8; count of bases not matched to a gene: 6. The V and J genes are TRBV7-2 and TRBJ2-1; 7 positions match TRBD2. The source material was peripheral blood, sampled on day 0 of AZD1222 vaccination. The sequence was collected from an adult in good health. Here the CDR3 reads CASSATSHHEQFF. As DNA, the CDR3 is TGTGCCAGCAGCGCGACTAGCCACCATGAGCAGTTCTTC.